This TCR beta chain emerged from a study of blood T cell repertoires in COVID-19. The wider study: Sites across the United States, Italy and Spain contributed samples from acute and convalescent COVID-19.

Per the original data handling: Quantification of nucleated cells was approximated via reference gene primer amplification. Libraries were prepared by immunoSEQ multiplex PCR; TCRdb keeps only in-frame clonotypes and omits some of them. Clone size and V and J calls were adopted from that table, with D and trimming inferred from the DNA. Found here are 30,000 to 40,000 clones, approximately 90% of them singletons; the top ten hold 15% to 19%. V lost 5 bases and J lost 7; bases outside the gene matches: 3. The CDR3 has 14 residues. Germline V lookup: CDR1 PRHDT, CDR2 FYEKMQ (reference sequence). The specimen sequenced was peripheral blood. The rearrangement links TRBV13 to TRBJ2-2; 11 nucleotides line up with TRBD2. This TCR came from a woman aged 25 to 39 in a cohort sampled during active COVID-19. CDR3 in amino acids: CASSGGTSGGELFF. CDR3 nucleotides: TGTGCCAGCAGCGGAGGGACTAGCGGCGGGGAGCTGTTTTTT.